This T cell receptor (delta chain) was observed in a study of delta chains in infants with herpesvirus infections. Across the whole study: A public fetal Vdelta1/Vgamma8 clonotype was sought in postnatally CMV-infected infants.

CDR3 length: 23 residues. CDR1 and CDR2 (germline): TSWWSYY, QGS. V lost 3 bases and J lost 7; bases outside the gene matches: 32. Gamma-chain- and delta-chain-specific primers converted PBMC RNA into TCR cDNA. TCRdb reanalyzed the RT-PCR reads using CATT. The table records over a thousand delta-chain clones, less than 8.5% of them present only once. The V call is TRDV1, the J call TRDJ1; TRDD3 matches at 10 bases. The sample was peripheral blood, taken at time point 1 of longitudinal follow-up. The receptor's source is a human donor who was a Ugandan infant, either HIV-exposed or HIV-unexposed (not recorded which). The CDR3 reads CALGESLVPYDIFPYWGMRKLIF. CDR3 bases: TGTGCTCTTGGGGAGAGTCTGGTACCCTACGATATATTTCCGTACTGGGGGATGCGTAAACTCATCTTT.